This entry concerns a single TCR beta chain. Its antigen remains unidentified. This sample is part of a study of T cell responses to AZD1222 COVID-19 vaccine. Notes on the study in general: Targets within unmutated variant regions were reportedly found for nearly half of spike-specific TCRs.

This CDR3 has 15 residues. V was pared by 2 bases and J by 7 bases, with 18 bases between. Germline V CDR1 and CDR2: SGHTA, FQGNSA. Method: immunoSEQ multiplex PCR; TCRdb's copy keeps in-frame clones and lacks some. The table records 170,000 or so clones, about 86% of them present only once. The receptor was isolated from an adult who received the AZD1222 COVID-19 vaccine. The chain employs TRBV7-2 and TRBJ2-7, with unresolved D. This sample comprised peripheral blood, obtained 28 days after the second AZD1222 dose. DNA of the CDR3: TGTGCCAGCAGCTTACTAGGGTCTTCCCTGGGGGAGCAGTACTTC. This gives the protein CASSLLGSSLGEQYF.